A single sample is the source of the 13 T cell receptor beta chains below, sequenced in a study of Graves' ophthalmopathy and Graves' hyperthyroidism. The TCR beta CDR3 regions underwent amplification from RNA transcripts. Second-round multiplex PCR followed a first-round RT-PCR using HTBI primers. Each CDR3 protein is one row after TCRdb ran MiXCR on the multiplex PCR reads. In the table there are roughly 700,000 distinct CDR3 sequences, 40% of which are singletons. Sequences were obtained from peripheral blood. These receptors were collected from an adult man with Graves' ophthalmopathy.

This clonotype was detected once. The chain has TRBV7-8 and TRBJ1-1, with D unclear. This CDR3 comprises 12 residues. V lost 8 bases and J lost 8, with 15 bases in between. Germline lookup yields CDR1 SGHVS and CDR2 FQNEAQ. The CDR3 DNA sequence: TGTGCCAGCTCACCTCTTTACAGCGAAGCTTTCTTT. Translating gives CASSPLYSEAFF. Looking up the rest from reference TRBV7-8 and TRBJ1-1 gives the full variable domain: GAGVSQSPRYKVAKRGQDVALRCDPISGHVSLFWYQQALGQGPEFLTYFQNEAQLDKSGLPSDRFFAERPEGSVSTLKIQRTQQEDSAVYLCASSPLYSEAFFGQGTRLTVV.

The sample holds a few counts of this clonotype. The chain combines TRBV19 with TRBJ2-5, with a weak D call TRBD1 (5 bases). The V and J ends lost 6 bases and 5 bases respectively, with 19 bases between them. Germline V gene sequence: CDR1 LNHDA, CDR2 SQIVND (reference sequence). The CDR3 extends over 15 amino acids. CDR3 DNA sequence: TGTGCCAGTAGCCTCATAGGACATAAAGGGGAGACCCAGTACTTC. Its translation is CASSLIGHKGETQYF.

The sample holds a few counts of this clonotype. J is TRBJ1-1 and V is TRBV20-1; no definite D call. The CDR3 is 12 amino acids. V was pared by 4 bases and J by 4 bases, with 10 bases between. The germline V gene encodes CDR1 DFQATT and CDR2 SNEGSKA (reference sequence). CDR3 loop: CSATESVTEAFF. CDR3 nucleotide sequence: TGCAGTGCTACCGAGTCCGTCACTGAAGCTTTCTTT.

This clonotype was seen only a few times. The CDR3 region has the DNA TGTGCCAGCAGCCACGGGATTAGCGGAAACACCATATATTTT. Amino acids: CASSHGISGNTIYF. The rearrangement uses TRBV7-9 and TRBJ1-3; no definite D call. The germline V and J ends were trimmed by 5 bases and 4 bases, with 12 bases remaining between them. Germline V gene data show CDR1 as SEHNR and CDR2 as FQNEAQ (reference sequence). CDR3 size: 14 residues.

As to this clonotype: Given a much more abundant clone one base away, this may be a read error. V usage is TRBV7-9 and J usage is TRBJ1-4; no clear D gene. The CDR3 is made up of 16 amino acids. Germline CDR1 SEHNR, CDR2 FQNEAQ (reference sequence). V lost 8 bases, J lost 0 bases, and 16 bases lay in between. The CDR3 here is CASGSRKLATNEKLFF. CDR3 in DNA: TGTGCCAGCGGCTCCCGGAAACTTGCAACTAATGAAAAACTGTTTTTT.

This chain connects TRBV6-6 to TRBJ2-5; D unresolved. V was clipped by 1 base and J by 7 bases, with 10 bases between them. The CDR3 is made up of 13 amino acids. Germline values: CDR1 MNHNY, CDR2 SVGAGI (reference sequence). The CDR3: CASSYLDGRTQYF. DNA of the CDR3: TGTGCCAGCAGTTACTTGGACGGGCGGACCCAGTACTTC.

The chain links TRBV15 to TRBJ2-2; no firm D call. The V end lost 2 bases, the J end lost 8 bases, and 6 bases lay between the germline ends. From germline, CDR1 is LNHNV and CDR2 YYDKDF (reference sequence). The length of the CDR3 is 12 residues. The CDR3 coding sequence is TGTGCCACCAGCAGATCCAGGGGGGAGCTGTTTTTT. It yields the protein CATSRSRGELFF.

This chain uses TRBV9 with TRBJ1-1; unclear D gene. The ends were cut back, 4 bases at V and 5 bases at J, with 15 bases in the middle. The CDR3 is made up of 14 amino acids. CDR1 SGDLS and CDR2 YYNGEE come from the germline V gene. CDR3 sequence (DNA): TGTGCCAGCAGCCATGAGGAAGTGGGGACTGAAGCTTTCTTT. It codes for CASSHEEVGTEAFF.

The rearrangement links TRBV10-3 to TRBJ2-5; a possible D gene is TRBD2 (5 bases). The CDR3 has 15 amino acids. The V gene's germline CDR1 is ENHRY and CDR2 SYGVKD. The V and J ends lost 7 bases and 2 bases respectively, with 17 bases between them. The CDR3 DNA reads as TGTGCCATCAAGCAGAACACCGGGGAGCAAGAGACCCAGTACTTC. The encoded protein is CAIKQNTGEQETQYF.

This clonotype was seen a handful of times. An end of the junction does not agree with germline; a read error may underlie this. This chain joins TRBV24-1 and TRBJ1-5; no clear D. CDR3 length equals 15 residues. The germline V gene has CDR1 KGHDR and CDR2 SFDVKD. The CDR3 protein is CASSFGPASNQPQHF. In nucleotides, the CDR3 is TGTGCCAGCAGTTTCGGACCGGCTAGCAATCAGCCCCAGCATTTT.

This clonotype was observed many times. This chain uses TRBV29-1 with TRBJ2-7; 10 positions agree with TRBD2. Trimming removed 7 bases from V and 6 bases from J; junction bases left unmatched: 9. This CDR3 spans 13 amino acids. Germline V gene sequence: CDR1 SQVTM, CDR2 ANQGSEA. DNA for the CDR3: TGCAGCGCAGCGGGAGGGGCTACGGGCGAGCAGTACTTC. Its protein is CSAAGGATGEQYF.

This clonotype has only one observation. V gene TRBV19 combines with J gene TRBJ2-7; a possible D gene is TRBD2 (5 bases). The germline V and J ends were trimmed by 11 bases and 6 bases, with 17 bases remaining between them. The V gene's germline CDR1 is LNHDA and CDR2 SQIVND (reference sequence). This CDR3 contains 12 residues. CDR3 sequence (DNA): TGTGCCTGGAGTGCCGCAGGAGGCGAGCAGTACTTC. It yields the protein CAWSAAGGEQYF.

The chain carries TRBV7-9 and TRBJ1-2; tentative D call: TRBD1 (6 bases). Trimming took 3 bases from V and 12 from J, leaving 20 bases between them. Looked up from germline, CDR1 is SEHNR and CDR2 is FQNEAQ (reference sequence). This CDR3 comprises 14 residues. The CDR3 DNA reads TGTGCCAGCAGCTTGGGGGGCAGACTCTCTGGAAACACCTTC. Its translation: CASSLGGRLSGNTF.